Listed here are 6 T cell receptor beta chains from one sample, sequenced in a study of shared clonotypes between healthy human individuals (dated by TCRdb to about 2020). The library relied on the immunoSEQ multiplex PCR assay. Held by TCRdb, this immuneACCESS table contains in-frame sequences only and omits some clones. Under half of the omission traces to an unresolved V gene where checked; the cause of the rest is unknown. The sample profile shows approximately 2.4 million clones; 90% to 96% of them were found once. Clones ranked in the top ten supply roughly 0.13% of the sample. The source material was naive CD4+ T cells sorted from blood. The intended sense of this specimen's cell subset or site label: CD45RA+ positively selected. Source of these receptors: a man in his late teens or twenties in good health.

The chain employs TRBV5-1 and TRBJ1-2, with D maybe TRBD1 (5 bases). This CDR3 has 12 residues. Germline V gene sequence: CDR1 SGHRS, CDR2 YFSETQ. V gave up 4 bases and J gave up 3 bases, with 7 bases separating them. For the CDR3, the DNA is TGCGCCAGCAGCAAGACAGACTATGGCTACACCTTC. Translating it yields CASSKTDYGYTF.

This sequence joins TRBV11-2 and TRBJ2-7, with TRBD1 identical over 7 bases. The length of the CDR3 is 16 residues. From germline, CDR1 is SGHAT and CDR2 FQNNGV. Unmatched junction bases numbered 11, after V lost 4 bases and J lost 2 bases. CDR3 in DNA: TGTGCCAGCAGCTCGCAAAAGGGACAGTCACCCTACGAGCAGTACTTC. Its translation: CASSSQKGQSPYEQYF.

The chain couples TRBV4-3 to TRBJ2-2; 7 bases line up with TRBD2. Per germline, CDR1 LGHNA and CDR2 YSLEER. Trimming took 0 bases from V and 8 from J; bases not matched to a gene: 6. This CDR3 is built from 15 residues. The CDR3 DNA is TGCGCCAGCAGCCAAGATTCGGGGGGTCCTGGGGAGCTGTTTTTT. Translating gives CASSQDSGGPGELFF.

V gene TRBV6-7 combines with J gene TRBJ2-1; 9 bases agree with TRBD1. TRBV6-7 is treated as an ORF (open reading frame) with a function not yet certain. The V gene end was trimmed by 5 bases and the J gene end by 6 bases; junction bases not matched to a gene: 11. This CDR3 region has 16 residues. CDR3 in amino acids: CASSHAGTGSANEQFF. CDR3 DNA: TGTGCCAGCAGTCATGCCGGGACAGGGAGTGCCAATGAGCAGTTCTTC.

The chain is built from TRBV29-1 and TRBJ2-1; D might be TRBD1 or TRBD2, each matching 6 bases. The CDR3 runs 19 residues. From germline, CDR1 is SQVTM and CDR2 ANQGSEA. V lost 2 bases and J 8 bases, leaving 31 bases between the germline ends. CDR3 DNA sequence: TGCAGCGTTGAACGAAGGAGGACAGTTCGGACGGGGGCGGAGGATGAGCAGTTCTTC. Protein sequence: CSVERRRTVRTGAEDEQFF.

Notes on this clone: Other DNA sequences from this sample encode an identical CDR3 as well. The chain carries TRBV2 and TRBJ2-2, with D unresolved. Trimming took 4 bases from V and 3 from J, leaving 3 bases between them. CDR1 and CDR2 (germline): SNHLY, FYNNEI. CDR3 length: 12 amino acids. The CDR3 reads CASSVYTGELFF. Here the CDR3 DNA reads TGTGCCAGCAGTGTGTACACCGGGGAGCTGTTTTTT.